This T cell receptor beta chain was recorded in a study of cytomegalovirus exposure and HLA in healthy donors. This CDR3 region has 13 residues. The trim removed 9 bases at V and 4 bases at J, leaving 3 bases unmatched. CDR1 MDHEN and CDR2 SYDVKM come from the germline V gene. Using immunoSEQ multiplex PCR, the repertoire was profiled, and TCRdb retains in-frame clones only, with some absent. The data contain 300,000 to 450,000 clones, roughly 88% of them seen just once; the ten biggest clones take up 0.83%. The rearrangement links TRBV28 to TRBJ2-3; 11 positions agree with TRBD2. The sample taken for sequencing was PBMCs. This TCR was sampled from a woman aged 18 to 35 in good health and CMV-seronegative. The CDR3 protein is CASSGGAADTQYF. The CDR3 DNA is TGTGCCAGTAGCGGGGGGGCCGCAGATACGCAGTATTTT.